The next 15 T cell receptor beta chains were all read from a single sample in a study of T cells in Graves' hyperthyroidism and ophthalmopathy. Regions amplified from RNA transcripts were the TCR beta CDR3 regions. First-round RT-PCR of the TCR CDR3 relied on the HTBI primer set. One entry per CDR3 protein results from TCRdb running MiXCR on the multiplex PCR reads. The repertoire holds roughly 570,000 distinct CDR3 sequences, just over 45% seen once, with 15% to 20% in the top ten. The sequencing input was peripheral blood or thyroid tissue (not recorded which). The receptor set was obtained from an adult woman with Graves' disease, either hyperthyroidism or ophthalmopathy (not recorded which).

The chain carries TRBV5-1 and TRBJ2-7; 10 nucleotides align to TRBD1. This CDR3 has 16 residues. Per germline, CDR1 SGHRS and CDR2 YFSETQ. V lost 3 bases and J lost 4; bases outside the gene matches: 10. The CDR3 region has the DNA TGCGCCAGCAGCTGGGCATACCGGGACAGGGGTTACGAGCAGTACTTC. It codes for CASSWAYRDRGYEQYF.

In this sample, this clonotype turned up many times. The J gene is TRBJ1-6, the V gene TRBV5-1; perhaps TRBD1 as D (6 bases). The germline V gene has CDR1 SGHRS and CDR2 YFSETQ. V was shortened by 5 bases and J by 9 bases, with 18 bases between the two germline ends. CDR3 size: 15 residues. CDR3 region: CASSQATGFGSPLHF. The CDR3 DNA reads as TGCGCCAGCAGTCAAGCTACAGGGTTTGGTTCACCCCTCCACTTT.

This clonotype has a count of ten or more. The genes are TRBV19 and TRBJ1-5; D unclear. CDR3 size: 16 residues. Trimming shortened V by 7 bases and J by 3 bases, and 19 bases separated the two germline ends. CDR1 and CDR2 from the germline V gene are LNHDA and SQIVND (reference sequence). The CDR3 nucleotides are TGTGCCAGTACCATTGGAGGCGTAGTTCTCAATCAGCCCCAGCATTTT. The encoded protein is CASTIGGVVLNQPQHF.

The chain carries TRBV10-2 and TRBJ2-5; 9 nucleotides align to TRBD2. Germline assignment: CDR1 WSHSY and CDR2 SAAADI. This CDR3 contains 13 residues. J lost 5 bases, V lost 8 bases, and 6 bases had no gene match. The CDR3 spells CASAGSGRETQYF. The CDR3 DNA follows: TGCGCCAGCGCCGGGAGCGGGAGGGAGACCCAGTACTTC.

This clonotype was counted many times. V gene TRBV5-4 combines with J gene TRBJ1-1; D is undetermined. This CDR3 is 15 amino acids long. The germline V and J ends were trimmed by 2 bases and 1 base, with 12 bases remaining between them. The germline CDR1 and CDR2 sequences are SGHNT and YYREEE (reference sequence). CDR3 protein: CASSFFATRNTEAFF. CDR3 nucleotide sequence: TGTGCCAGCAGCTTCTTCGCGACACGGAACACTGAAGCTTTCTTT.

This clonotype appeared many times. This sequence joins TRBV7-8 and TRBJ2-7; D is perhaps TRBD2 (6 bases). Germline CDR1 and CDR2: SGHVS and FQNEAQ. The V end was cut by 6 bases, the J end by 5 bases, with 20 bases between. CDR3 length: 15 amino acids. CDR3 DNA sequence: TGTGCCAGCAGGCAGCCCGTCGGGAGTTTCAACGAGCAGTACTTC. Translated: CASRQPVGSFNEQYF. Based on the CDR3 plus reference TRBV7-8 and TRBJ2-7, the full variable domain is GAGVSQSPRYKVAKRGQDVALRCDPISGHVSLFWYQQALGQGPEFLTYFQNEAQLDKSGLPSDRFFAERPEGSVSTLKIQRTQQEDSAVYLCASRQPVGSFNEQYFGPGTRLTVT.

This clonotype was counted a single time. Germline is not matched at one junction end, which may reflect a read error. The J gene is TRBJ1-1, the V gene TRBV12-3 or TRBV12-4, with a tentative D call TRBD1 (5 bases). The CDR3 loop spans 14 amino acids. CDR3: CASSLAGGTRVALF. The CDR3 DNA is TGTGCCAGCAGTTTAGCGGGGGGAACGAGGGTAGCTCTGTTT.

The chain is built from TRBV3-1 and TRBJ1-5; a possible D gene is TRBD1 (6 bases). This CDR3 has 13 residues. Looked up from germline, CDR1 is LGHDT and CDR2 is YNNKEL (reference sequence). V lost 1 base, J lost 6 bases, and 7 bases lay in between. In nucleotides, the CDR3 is TGTGCCAGCAGCCAAGGGACAGCTCAGCCCCAGCATTTT. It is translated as CASSQGTAQPQHF.

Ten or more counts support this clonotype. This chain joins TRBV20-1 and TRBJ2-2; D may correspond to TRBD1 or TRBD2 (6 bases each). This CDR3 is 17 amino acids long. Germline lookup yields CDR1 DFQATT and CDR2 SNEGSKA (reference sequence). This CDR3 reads CGSRASVNPQGTGELFF. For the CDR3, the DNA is TGCGGCTCTCGGGCTAGCGTCAACCCCCAGGGGACCGGGGAGCTGTTTTTT.

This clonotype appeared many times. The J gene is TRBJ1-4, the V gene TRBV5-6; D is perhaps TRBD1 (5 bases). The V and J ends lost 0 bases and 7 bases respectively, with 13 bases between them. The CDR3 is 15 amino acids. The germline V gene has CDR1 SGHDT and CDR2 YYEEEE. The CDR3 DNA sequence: TGTGCCAGCAGCTTGGGGACACCCGGTAGTGAAAAACTGTTTTTT. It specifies CASSLGTPGSEKLFF.

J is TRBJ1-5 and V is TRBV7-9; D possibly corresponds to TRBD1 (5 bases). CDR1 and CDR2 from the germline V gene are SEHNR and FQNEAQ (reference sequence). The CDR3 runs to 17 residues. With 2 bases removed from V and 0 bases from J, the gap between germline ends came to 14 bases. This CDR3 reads CASSLSGATGSNQPQHF. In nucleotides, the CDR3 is TGTGCCAGCAGCTTATCTGGGGCCACAGGTAGCAATCAGCCCCAGCATTTT.

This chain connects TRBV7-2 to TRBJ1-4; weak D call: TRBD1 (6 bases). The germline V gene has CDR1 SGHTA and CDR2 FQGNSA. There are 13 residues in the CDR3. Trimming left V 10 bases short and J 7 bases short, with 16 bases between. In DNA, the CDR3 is TGTGCCAACCGGGCGGCAGGGGTTGAAAAACTGTTTTTT. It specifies CANRAAGVEKLFF.

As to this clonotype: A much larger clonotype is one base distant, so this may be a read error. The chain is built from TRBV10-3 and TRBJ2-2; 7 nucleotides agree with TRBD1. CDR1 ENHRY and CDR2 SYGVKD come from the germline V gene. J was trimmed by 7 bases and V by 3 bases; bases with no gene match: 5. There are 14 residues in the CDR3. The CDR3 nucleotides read TGTGCCATCAGTGAAGGGACAGAAGTCGGGGAGCTGTTTTTT. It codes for CAISEGTEVGELFF.

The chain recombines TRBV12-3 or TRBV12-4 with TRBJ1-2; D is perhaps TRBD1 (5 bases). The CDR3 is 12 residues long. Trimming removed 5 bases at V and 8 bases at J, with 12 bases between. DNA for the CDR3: TGTGCCAGCAGTCCTTTCAGGGAAGGCTACACCTTC. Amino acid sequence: CASSPFREGYTF.

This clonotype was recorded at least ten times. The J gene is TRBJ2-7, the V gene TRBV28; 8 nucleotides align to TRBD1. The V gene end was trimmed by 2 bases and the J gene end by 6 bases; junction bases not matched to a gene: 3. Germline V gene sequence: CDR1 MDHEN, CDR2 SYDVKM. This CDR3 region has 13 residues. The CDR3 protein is CASSLDRGVEQYF. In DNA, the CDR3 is TGTGCCAGCAGTTTAGACAGGGGAGTCGAGCAGTACTTC. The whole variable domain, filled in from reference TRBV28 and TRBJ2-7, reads DVKVTQSSRYLVKRTGEKVFLECVQDMDHENMFWYRQDPGLGLRLIYFSYDVKMKEKGDIPEGYSVSREKKERFSLILESASTNQTSMYLCASSLDRGVEQYFGPGTRLTVT.